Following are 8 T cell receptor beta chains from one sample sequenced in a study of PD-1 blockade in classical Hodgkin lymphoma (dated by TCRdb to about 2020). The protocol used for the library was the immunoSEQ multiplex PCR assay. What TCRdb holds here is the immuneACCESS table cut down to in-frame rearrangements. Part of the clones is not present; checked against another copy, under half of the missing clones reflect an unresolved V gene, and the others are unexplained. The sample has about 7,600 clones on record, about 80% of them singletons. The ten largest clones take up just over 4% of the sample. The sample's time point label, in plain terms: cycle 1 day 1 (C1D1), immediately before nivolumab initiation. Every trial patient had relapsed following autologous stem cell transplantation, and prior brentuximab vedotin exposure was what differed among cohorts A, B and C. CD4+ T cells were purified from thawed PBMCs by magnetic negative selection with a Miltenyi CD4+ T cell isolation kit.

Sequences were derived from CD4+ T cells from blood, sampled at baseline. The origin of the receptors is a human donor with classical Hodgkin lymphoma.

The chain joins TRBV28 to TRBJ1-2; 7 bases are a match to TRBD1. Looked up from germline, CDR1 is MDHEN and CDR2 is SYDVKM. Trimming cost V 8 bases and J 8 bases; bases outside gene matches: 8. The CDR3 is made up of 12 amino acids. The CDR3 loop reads CASDTGVRGYTF. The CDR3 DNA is TGTGCCAGCGATACAGGGGTTCGAGGCTACACCTTC.

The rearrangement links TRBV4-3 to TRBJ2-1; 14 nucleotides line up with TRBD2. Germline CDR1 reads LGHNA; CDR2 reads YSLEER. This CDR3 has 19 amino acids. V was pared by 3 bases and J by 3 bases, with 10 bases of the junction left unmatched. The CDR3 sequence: CASSHTGTSGSILYNEQFF. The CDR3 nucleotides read TGCGCCAGCAGCCACACCGGGACTAGCGGGAGTATTCTCTACAATGAGCAGTTCTTC.

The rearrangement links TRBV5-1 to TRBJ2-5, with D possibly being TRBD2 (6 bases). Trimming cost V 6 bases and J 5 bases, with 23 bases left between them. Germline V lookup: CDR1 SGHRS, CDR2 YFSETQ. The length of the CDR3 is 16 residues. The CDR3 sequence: CASNLNPGTGGETQYF. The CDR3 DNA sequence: TGCGCCAGCAACCTAAATCCCGGGACCGGAGGGGAGACCCAGTACTTC.

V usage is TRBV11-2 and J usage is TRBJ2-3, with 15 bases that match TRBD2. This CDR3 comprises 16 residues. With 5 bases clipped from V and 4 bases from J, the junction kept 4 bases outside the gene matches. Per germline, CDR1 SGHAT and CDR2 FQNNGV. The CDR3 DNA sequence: TGTGCCAGCAGCCTGGGACTAGCGGGGGGAGCAGATACGCAGTATTTT. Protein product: CASSLGLAGGADTQYF.

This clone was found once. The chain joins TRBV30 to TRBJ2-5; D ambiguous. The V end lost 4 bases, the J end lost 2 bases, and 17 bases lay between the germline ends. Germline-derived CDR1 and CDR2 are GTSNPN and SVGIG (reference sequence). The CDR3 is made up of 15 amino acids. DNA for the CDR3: TGTGCCTGGACGCCGGGTAGCACCACTCAAGAGACCCAGTACTTC. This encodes CAWTPGSTTQETQYF.

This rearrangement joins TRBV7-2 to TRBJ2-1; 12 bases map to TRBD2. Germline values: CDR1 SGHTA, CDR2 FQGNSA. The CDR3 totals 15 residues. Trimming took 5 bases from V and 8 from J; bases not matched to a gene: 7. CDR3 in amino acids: CASSKTSGSGYEQFF. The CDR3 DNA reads TGTGCCAGCAGCAAGACTAGCGGGAGTGGCTATGAGCAGTTCTTC. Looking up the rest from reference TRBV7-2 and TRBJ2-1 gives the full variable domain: GAGVSQSPSNKVTEKGKDVELRCDPISGHTALYWYRQSLGQGLEFLIYFQGNSAPDKSGLPSDRFSAERTGGSVSTLTIQRTQQEDSAVYLCASSKTSGSGYEQFFGPGTRLTVL.

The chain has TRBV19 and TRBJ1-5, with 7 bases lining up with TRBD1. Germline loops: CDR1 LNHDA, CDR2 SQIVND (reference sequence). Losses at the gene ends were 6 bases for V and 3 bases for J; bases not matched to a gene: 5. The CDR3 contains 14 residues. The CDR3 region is CASRPGQLNQPQHF. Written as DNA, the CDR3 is TGTGCCAGTAGACCGGGACAGCTCAATCAGCCCCAGCATTTT.

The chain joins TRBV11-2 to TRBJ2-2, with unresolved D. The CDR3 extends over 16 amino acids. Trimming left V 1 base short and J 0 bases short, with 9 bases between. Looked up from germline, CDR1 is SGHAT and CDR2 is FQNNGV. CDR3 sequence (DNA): TGTGCCAGCAGCTTAGTCGCGGTGGCGAACACCGGGGAGCTGTTTTTT. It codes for CASSLVAVANTGELFF.